This T cell receptor (beta chain) was identified in a study of CD8+ T cells in alopecia areata. The germline CDR1 and CDR2 sequences are SGHTA and FQGNSA. V shed 5 bases and J shed 2 bases, with 7 bases lying between them. The CDR3 consists of 12 residues. Extracted RNA was reverse transcribed into cDNA, the sequencing template. This table comes from immunoSEQ multiplex PCR, and its TCRdb copy is limited to in-frame clones, with some not included. The sample has 200,000 to 250,000 clones, roughly 56% seen once; the top ten hold around 1.5%. Noted treatment: oral pan-JAK inhibitor, 5-10 mg twice daily. PBMCs provided sorted CD4+ and CD8+ T cells.

The chain has TRBV7-2 and TRBJ2-7; D unresolved. This TCR was recovered from a human donor with alopecia areata. The input for sequencing was CD4+ T cells sorted from blood, taken at week 4, from a patient treated with tofacitinib. The DNA for the CDR3 is TGTGCCAGCAGCGCTCCCCCCTACGAGCAGTACTTC. As protein: CASSAPPYEQYF.